This T cell receptor beta chain was identified in a study of T cells in Graves' hyperthyroidism and ophthalmopathy. On this clonotype itself: What it binds is unknown.

Trimming pared 0 bases from V and 11 bases from J, leaving 13 bases between. The CDR3 covers 14 residues. CDR1 and CDR2 (germline): MGHRA, YSYEKL. Exclusion criteria comprised uncontrolled infection, other autoimmune disease, pregnancy or lactation. Extraction of PBMCs used about 9.2 ml of fresh peripheral blood. Template material for amplifying TCR beta CDR3 regions consisted of RNA transcripts. The TCR CDR3 first-round RT-PCR relied on the HTBI primer set. MiXCR, run by TCRdb on the multiplex PCR reads, gives a single entry per CDR3 protein. The data hold hundreds of thousands of distinct CDR3 sequences, with roughly 40% observed a single time. Whole-study results and caveats: From stable hyperthyroidism, ophthalmopathy was separated by a 13 V-J model.

This clonotype was obtained from a man between 18 and 35 years old with Graves' hyperthyroidism. Sequenced: blood. The chain recombines TRBV4-1 with TRBJ1-4; unclear D gene. The CDR3 here is CASSQEREGWKLFF. CDR3 nucleotides: TGCGCCAGCAGCCAAGAACGTGAGGGATGGAAACTGTTTTTT.